Detailed here is one TCR beta chain. This entry belongs to a study of blood T cell repertoires in COVID-19. For the study at large: Sample material is recorded as cDNA or gDNA derived from T cells, B-cell-depleted T cells, or PBMCs.

Individuals drawn from some 25 US areas were about 18 to 95 years old. Each participant's cohort was designated according to participant-reported clinical history. The CDR3 contains 14 residues. CDR1 is SGHNT, CDR2 YYREEE, per germline (reference sequence). After removal of 4 bases from V and 5 bases from J, the junction contained 8 bases not matched to a gene. Authors' methods: Amplified reference gene primers provided the basis for estimating nucleated cell counts. Repertoires were generated with immunoSEQ multiplex PCR, while TCRdb's copy carries only in-frame clones and drops some. That table supplies the V and J calls and clone size; D and trimming were determined from the DNA. The sample comprises about 330,000 clones, 80% to 90% of which are singletons, and 5.3% rests with the top ten.

Sample: PBMCs or T cells enriched from blood (not recorded which). The chain links TRBV5-4 to TRBJ2-7, with 8 bases matching TRBD1. This sequence was found in a woman between 25 and 40 years old who had recovered from COVID-19. The DNA for the CDR3 is TGTGCCAGCAGCGAAACAGGGGGTATCCACGAGCAGTACTTC. Protein product: CASSETGGIHEQYF.